This TCR beta chain was identified in a study of T cell responses to AZD1222 COVID-19 vaccine. This CDR3 comprises 16 residues. The ends were cut back, 0 bases at V and 0 bases at J, with 10 bases in the middle. CDR1 and CDR2 from the germline V gene are SGDLS and YYNGEE. This table comes from immunoSEQ multiplex PCR, and its TCRdb copy is limited to in-frame clones, with some not included. This table has roughly 120,000 clones, 85% to 90% appearing once. The receptor was derived from an adult in good health. The gene calls are TRBV9 and TRBJ1-5, with unresolved D. The sequencing here drew on peripheral blood, taken on day 0 of AZD1222 vaccination. The CDR3 loop is CASSVVWVYSNQPQHF. Written as DNA, the CDR3 is TGTGCCAGCAGCGTAGTGTGGGTCTATAGCAATCAGCCCCAGCATTTT.